This T cell receptor beta chain was profiled in a study of a mutant IDH1 vaccine in newly diagnosed glioma. Study in general: All eight of the vaccinations patients received fell in weeks 1, 3, 5, 7, 11, 15, 19 and 23. The treated group averaged about 41 years old and was roughly 60% male, about 40% female. Onset of vaccination occurred 4-6 weeks following radiotherapy alone, or with temozolomide cycles.

Specified time point: week 11, during vaccination. Topical imiquimod accompanied each vaccine dose, which consisted of 300 ug of mutant IDH1 20-mer peptide. Sequencing used immunoSEQ multiplex PCR; TCRdb keeps in-frame clones, though not all of them. The sample yields approximately 110,000 clones, around 90% seen once. The study's findings and limits: The vaccine induced immune responses, and these occurred in 80% to 95% of patients.

Per germline, CDR1 MNHEY and CDR2 SMNVEV (reference sequence). The V end was cut by 3 bases, the J end by 3 bases, with 12 bases between. The CDR3 sequence is 14 residues long. Worth noting for this clone: Its antigen is not known.

The genes are TRBV27 and TRBJ2-7; the D gene could be TRBD1 or TRBD2 (5 bases each). This receptor was obtained from a woman in her fifties or sixties with glioma. The sequencing used PBMCs, collected from a glioma patient whose treatment included an IDH1 peptide vaccine. This CDR3 is CASSLTGANYEQYF. In DNA form, the CDR3 reads TGTGCCAGCAGTTTGACCGGGGCCAACTACGAGCAGTACTTC.